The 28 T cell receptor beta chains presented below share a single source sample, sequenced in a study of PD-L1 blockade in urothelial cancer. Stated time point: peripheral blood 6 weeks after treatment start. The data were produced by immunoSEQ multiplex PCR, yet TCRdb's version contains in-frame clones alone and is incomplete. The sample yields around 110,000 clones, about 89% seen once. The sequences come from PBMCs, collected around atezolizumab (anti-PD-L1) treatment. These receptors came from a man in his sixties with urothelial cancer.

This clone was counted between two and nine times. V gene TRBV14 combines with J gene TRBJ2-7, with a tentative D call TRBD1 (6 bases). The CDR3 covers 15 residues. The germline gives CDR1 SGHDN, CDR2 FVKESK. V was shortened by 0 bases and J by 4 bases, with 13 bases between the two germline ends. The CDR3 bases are TGTGCCAGCAGCCAAGATGGCAGGGGTTCATACGAGCAGTACTTC. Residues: CASSQDGRGSYEQYF.

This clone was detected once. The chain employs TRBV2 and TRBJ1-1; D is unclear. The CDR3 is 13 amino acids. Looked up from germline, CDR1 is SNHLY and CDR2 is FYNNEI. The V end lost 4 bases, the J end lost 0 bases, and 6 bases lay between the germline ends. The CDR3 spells CASSGSVNTEAFF. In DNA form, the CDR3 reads TGTGCCAGCAGTGGGAGCGTGAACACTGAAGCTTTCTTT.

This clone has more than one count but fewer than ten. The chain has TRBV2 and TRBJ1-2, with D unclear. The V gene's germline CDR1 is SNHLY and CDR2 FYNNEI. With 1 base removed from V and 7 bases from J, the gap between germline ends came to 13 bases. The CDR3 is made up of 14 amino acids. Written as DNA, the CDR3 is TGTGCCAGCAGTGAAGTGCCGACTGGATTTGGCTACACCTTC. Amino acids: CASSEVPTGFGYTF. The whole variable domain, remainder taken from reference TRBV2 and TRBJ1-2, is EPEVTQTPSHQVTQMGQEVILRCVPISNHLYFYWYRQILGQKVEFLVSFYNNEISEKSEIFDDQFSVERPDGSNFTLKIRSTKLEDSAMYFCASSEVPTGFGYTFGSGTRLTVV.

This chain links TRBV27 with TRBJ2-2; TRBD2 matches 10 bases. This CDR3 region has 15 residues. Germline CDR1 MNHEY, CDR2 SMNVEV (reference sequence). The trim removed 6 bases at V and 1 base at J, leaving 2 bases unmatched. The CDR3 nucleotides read TGTGCCAGCAGAGTAGCGGGGGGGAACACCGGGGAGCTGTTTTTT. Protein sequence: CASRVAGGNTGELFF.

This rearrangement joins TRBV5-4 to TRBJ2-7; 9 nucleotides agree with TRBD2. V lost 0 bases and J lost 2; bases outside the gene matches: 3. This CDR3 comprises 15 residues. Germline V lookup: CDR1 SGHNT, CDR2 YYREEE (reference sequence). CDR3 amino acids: CASSLAGGRAYEQYF. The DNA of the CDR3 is TGTGCCAGCAGCTTGGCGGGCGGGAGGGCCTACGAGCAGTACTTC.

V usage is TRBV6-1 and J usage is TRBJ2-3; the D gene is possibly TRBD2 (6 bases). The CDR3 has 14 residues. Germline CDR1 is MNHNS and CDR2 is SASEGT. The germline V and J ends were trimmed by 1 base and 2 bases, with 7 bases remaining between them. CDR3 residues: CASSEGDFTDTQYF. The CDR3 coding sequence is TGTGCCAGCAGTGAAGGGGACTTCACAGATACGCAGTATTTT.

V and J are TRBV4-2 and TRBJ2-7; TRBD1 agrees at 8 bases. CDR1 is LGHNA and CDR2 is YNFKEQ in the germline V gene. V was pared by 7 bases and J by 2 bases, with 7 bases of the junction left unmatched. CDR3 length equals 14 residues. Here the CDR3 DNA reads TGTGCCAGCACCTCCGGGACAGGAGCCTACGAGCAGTACTTC. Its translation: CASTSGTGAYEQYF.

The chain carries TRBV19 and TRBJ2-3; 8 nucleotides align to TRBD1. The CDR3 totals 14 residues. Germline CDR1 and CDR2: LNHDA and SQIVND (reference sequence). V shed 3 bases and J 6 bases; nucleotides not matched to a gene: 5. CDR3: CASSIQGARDTQYF. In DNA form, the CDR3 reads TGTGCCAGTAGTATCCAGGGGGCGCGTGATACGCAGTATTTT.

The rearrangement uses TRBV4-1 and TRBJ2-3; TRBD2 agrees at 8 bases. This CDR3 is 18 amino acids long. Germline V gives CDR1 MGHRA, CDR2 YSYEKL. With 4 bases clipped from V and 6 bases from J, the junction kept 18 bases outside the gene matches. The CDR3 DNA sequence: TGCGCCAGCAGCCTTGGCTGGGCGGGGGGCCAACTTCTGGATACGCAGTATTTT. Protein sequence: CASSLGWAGGQLLDTQYF.

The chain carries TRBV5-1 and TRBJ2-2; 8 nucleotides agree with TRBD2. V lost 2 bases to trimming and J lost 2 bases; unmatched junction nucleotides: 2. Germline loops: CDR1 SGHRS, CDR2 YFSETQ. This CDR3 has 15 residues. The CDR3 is CASSFSGINTGELFF. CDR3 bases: TGCGCCAGCAGCTTTAGCGGGATCAACACCGGGGAGCTGTTTTTT.

This CDR3 reads CASSLSGLQETQYF. Here the CDR3 DNA reads TGTGCCAGCAGCTTGTCAGGGCTCCAAGAGACCCAGTACTTC. V is TRBV5-6 and J is TRBJ2-5, with D maybe TRBD1 (5 bases). CDR1 and CDR2 (germline): SGHDT, YYEEEE. The length of the CDR3 is 14 residues. Trimming stripped 1 base from V and 1 base from J, with 8 bases between.

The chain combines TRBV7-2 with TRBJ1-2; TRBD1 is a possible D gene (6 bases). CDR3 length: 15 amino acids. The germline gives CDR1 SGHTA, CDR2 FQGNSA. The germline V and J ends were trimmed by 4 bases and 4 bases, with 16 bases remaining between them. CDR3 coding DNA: TGTGCCAGCAGCTCCGGACAGCCGGGGAGCTATGGCTACACCTTC. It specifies CASSSGQPGSYGYTF. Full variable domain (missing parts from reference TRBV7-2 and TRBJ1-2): GAGVSQSPSNKVTEKGKDVELRCDPISGHTALYWYRQSLGQGLEFLIYFQGNSAPDKSGLPSDRFSAERTGGSVSTLTIQRTQQEDSAVYLCASSSGQPGSYGYTFGSGTRLTVV.

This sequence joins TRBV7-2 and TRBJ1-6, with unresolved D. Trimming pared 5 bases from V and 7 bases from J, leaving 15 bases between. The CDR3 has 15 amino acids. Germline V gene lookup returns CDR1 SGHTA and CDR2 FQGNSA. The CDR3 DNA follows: TGTGCCAGCAGCGTCACCGAGGCCCCGAATTCACCCCTCCACTTT. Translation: CASSVTEAPNSPLHF.

The CDR3, as DNA: TGCGCCAGCAGCCAAACAGGGTTCGGCAATCAGCCCCAGCATTTT. The encoded protein is CASSQTGFGNQPQHF. This rearrangement joins TRBV4-1 to TRBJ1-5; the D gene is possibly TRBD1 (6 bases). Trimming stripped 2 bases from V and 2 bases from J, with 10 bases between. CDR3 size: 15 residues. From germline, CDR1 is MGHRA and CDR2 YSYEKL.

The CDR3 protein is CASSQREGGIKQFF. Written as DNA, the CDR3 is TGTGCCAGCAGCCAAAGGGAAGGGGGAATTAAGCAGTTCTTC. This chain joins TRBV14 and TRBJ2-1; a weak D match, TRBD1 (6 bases). This CDR3 is 14 amino acids long. Germline assignment: CDR1 SGHDN and CDR2 FVKESK. The V gene lost 2 bases and the J gene lost 11 bases, with 16 bases spanning the gap.

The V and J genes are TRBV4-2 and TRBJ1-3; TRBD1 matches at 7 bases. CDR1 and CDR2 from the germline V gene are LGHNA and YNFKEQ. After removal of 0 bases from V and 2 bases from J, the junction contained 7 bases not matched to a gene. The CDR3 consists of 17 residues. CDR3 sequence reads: CASSQDRTGTAGNTIYF. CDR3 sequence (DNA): TGTGCCAGCAGCCAAGATAGGACCGGGACAGCTGGAAACACCATATATTTT.

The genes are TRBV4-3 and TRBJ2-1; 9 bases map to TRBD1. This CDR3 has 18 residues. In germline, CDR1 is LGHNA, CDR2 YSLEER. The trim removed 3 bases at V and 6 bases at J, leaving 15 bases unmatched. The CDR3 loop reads CASSQWVDRGGLGNEQFF. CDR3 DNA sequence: TGCGCCAGCAGCCAGTGGGTTGACAGGGGGGGGTTGGGCAATGAGCAGTTCTTC.

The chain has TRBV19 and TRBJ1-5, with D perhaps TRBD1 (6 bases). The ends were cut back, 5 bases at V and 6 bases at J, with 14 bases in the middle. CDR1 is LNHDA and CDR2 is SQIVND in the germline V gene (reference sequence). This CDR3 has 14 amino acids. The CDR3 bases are TGTGCCAGTAGTGGGGCGGGGGGCCGTCAGCCCCAGCATTTT. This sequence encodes CASSGAGGRQPQHF.

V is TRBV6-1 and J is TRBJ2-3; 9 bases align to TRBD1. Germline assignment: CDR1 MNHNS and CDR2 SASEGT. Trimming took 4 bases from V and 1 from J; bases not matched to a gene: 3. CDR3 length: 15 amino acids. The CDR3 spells CASSVRDRGTDTQYF. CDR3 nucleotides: TGTGCCAGCAGTGTAAGGGACAGGGGCACAGATACGCAGTATTTT.

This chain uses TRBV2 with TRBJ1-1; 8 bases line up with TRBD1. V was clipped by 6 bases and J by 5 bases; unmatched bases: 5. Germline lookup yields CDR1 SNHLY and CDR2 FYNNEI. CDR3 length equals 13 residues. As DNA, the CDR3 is TGTGCCAGCAGGGTGGACAGGGAAACTGAAGCTTTCTTT. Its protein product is CASRVDRETEAFF.

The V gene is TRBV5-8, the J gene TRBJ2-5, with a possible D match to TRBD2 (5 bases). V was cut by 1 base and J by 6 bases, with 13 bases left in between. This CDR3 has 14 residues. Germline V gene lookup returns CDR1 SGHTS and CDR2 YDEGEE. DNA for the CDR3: TGTGCCAGCAGCTTGTGGCTAGCCATGAAGACCCAGTACTTC. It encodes CASSLWLAMKTQYF.

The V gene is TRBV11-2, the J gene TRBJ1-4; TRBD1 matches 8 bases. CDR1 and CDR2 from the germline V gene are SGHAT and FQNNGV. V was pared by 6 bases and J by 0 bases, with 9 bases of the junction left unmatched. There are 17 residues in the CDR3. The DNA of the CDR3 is TGTGCCAGCAGGTTTGGGCAGGGGGCCGCAACTAATGAAAAACTGTTTTTT. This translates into CASRFGQGAATNEKLFF.

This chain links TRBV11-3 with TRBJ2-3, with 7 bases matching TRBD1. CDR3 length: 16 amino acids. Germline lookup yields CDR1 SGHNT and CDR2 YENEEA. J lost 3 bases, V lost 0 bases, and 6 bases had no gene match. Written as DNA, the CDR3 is TGTGCCAGCAGCTTAGATGAAGGGGGCTGGACAGATACGCAGTATTTT. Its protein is CASSLDEGGWTDTQYF.

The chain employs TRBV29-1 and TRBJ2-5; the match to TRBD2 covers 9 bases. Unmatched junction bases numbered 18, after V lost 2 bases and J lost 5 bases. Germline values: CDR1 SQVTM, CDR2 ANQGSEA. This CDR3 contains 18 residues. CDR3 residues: CSVERAAIGGRVMETQYF. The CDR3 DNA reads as TGCAGCGTTGAACGGGCCGCGATTGGCGGGAGGGTTATGGAGACCCAGTACTTC. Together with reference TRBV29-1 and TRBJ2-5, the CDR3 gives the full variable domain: SAVISQKPSRDICQRGTSLTIQCQVDSQVTMMFWYRQQPGQSLTLIATANQGSEATYESGFVIDKFPISRPNLTFSTLTVSNMSPEDSSIYLCSVERAAIGGRVMETQYFGPGTRLLVL.

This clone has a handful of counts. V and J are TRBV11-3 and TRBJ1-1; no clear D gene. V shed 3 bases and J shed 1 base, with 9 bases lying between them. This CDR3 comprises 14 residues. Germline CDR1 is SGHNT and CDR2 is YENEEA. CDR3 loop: CASSFEQKNTEAFF. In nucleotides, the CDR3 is TGTGCCAGCAGCTTTGAGCAAAAGAACACTGAAGCTTTCTTT.

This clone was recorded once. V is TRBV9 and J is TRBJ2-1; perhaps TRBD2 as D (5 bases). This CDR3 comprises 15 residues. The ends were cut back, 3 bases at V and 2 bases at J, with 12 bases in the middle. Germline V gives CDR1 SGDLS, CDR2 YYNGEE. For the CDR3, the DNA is TGTGCCAGCAGCGGCTTGAGCGGCCCCTACAATGAGCAGTTCTTC. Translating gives CASSGLSGPYNEQFF.

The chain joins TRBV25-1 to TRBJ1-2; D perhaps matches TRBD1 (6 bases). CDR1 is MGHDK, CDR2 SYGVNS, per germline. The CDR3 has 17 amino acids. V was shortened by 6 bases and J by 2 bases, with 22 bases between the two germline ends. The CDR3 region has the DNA TGTGCCAGCAGCGGCGATAGGGTCGGCAGGGGCAACTATGGCTACACCTTC. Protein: CASSGDRVGRGNYGYTF.

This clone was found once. The CDR3 is CASSPINRGVLDGYTF. CDR3 DNA sequence: TGTGCCAGCTCACCGATAAACAGGGGTGTCTTGGATGGCTACACCTTC. The gene calls are TRBV18 and TRBJ1-2; TRBD1 aligns across 7 bases. Germline-derived CDR1 and CDR2 are KGHSH and LQKENI. The CDR3 runs to 16 residues. The ends lost 3 bases at V and 6 bases at J; junction bases unmatched: 13.